This TCR beta chain was captured by sequencing in a study of T-cell reconstitution after alpha-beta-depleted transplantation in children. Whole-study findings and limits: Expanded clones from the graft, numbering several hundred, reportedly supplied alpha-beta T cells about two months after transplant. After one year, T-cell counts and TCRbeta diversity mostly came from new T cells. Recipient T cells and thymic progenitors that survived gave rise to the high TCRbeta diversity observed at day 60 in some patients.

Ten or more counts support this clonotype. Its antigen is currently unknown. CDR1 SGDLS and CDR2 YYNGEE come from the germline V gene. V lost 1 base and J 5 bases, leaving 6 bases between the germline ends. This CDR3 is 13 amino acids long. Unique molecular identifiers were built into the TCRbeta library. TCRdb ran MiXCR on the PCR reads and lists one entry per CDR3 protein. This sample has about 110,000 distinct CDR3 sequences; 5% to 8% occur once, and the top ten carry approximately 23%. The receptor's source is a male patient between 2 and 15 years old who had a stem cell transplant for acute lymphoblastic leukemia, so the T cells may come from the graft donor. Specimen: PBMCs, mostly from graft donor cells, collected 360 days after TCRalphabeta/CD19-depleted stem cell transplant. The chain joins TRBV9 to TRBJ2-2, with D perhaps TRBD1 (6 bases). Here the CDR3 DNA reads TGTGCCAGCAGCGTACAGGGGACCGGGGAGCTGTTTTTT. Translation gives CASSVQGTGELFF.